One and the same sample provided the 18 T cell receptor beta chains below, sequenced in a study of cytotoxic CD8 clonotypes in ibrutinib-treated CLL. This table comes from immunoSEQ multiplex PCR, and its TCRdb copy is limited to in-frame clones, with some not included. The data show about 140,000 clones, approximately 77% seen once. Source: PBMCs, taken after 12 months of ibrutinib treatment. These receptors originate from a human donor with chronic lymphocytic leukemia.

This chain connects TRBV27 to TRBJ2-7; 8 positions match TRBD1. The germline gives CDR1 MNHEY, CDR2 SMNVEV (reference sequence). Trimming removed 4 bases from V and 2 bases from J; junction bases left unmatched: 4. The CDR3 sequence is 14 residues long. The DNA of the CDR3 is TGTGCCAGCAGTTCAGGGACAGGTCCCTACGAGCAGTACTTC. This translates into CASSSGTGPYEQYF.

This sequence joins TRBV9 and TRBJ2-1; 10 bases line up with TRBD1. Per the germline V gene, CDR1 is SGDLS and CDR2 is YYNGEE. This CDR3 comprises 15 residues. The junction had 5 bases not matched to a gene; V was cut back by 3 bases and J by 5 bases. CDR3 bases: TGTGCCAGCAGCGCGCCGGGACAGGGGAACAATGAGCAGTTCTTC. It specifies CASSAPGQGNNEQFF.

This sequence joins TRBV5-4 and TRBJ2-7, with D perhaps given as TRBD1 or TRBD2 (5 bases each). The V gene's germline CDR1 is SGHNT and CDR2 YYREEE (reference sequence). The CDR3 has 15 residues. V was cut by 5 bases and J by 3 bases, with 18 bases left in between. The CDR3 DNA reads as TGTGCCAGCAGTCGGGACCTCTTGGTGGGCTACGAGCAGTACTTC. It is translated as CASSRDLLVGYEQYF.

This rearrangement joins TRBV19 to TRBJ1-2, with TRBD1 as a possible D gene (6 bases). Deletions cut 9 bases from V and 2 bases from J, with 13 bases between. Germline loops: CDR1 LNHDA, CDR2 SQIVND (reference sequence). The CDR3 is 13 residues long. This CDR3 reads CASRDTSNYGYTF. Here the CDR3 DNA reads TGTGCCAGCCGGGACACGTCGAACTATGGCTACACCTTC.

This sequence joins TRBV6-5 and TRBJ2-3, with D possibly TRBD1 on 6 matching bases. V dropped 0 bases and J dropped 4 bases, with 8 bases sitting between them. CDR1 MNHEY and CDR2 SVGAGI come from the germline V gene. This CDR3 has 14 amino acids. DNA for the CDR3: TGTGCCAGCAGTTACTCGGGGGCGGCAGATACGCAGTATTTT. Translating gives CASSYSGAADTQYF.

The chain has TRBV11-3 and TRBJ2-1, with D perhaps TRBD2 (7 bases). Trimming left V 7 bases short and J 7 bases short, with 20 bases between. This CDR3 spans 15 amino acids. Germline-derived CDR1 and CDR2 are SGHNT and YENEEA. The CDR3: CASTMSGGPGNEQFF. The CDR3 bases are TGTGCCAGCACGATGTCCGGGGGGCCCGGGAATGAGCAGTTCTTC.

V gene TRBV13 combines with J gene TRBJ1-2, with D possibly matching TRBD1 (6 bases). The ends were cut back, 5 bases at V and 2 bases at J, with 18 bases in the middle. Germline V lookup: CDR1 PRHDT, CDR2 FYEKMQ (reference sequence). CDR3 length: 16 amino acids. CDR3 loop: CASSIRGGHKNYGYTF. DNA for the CDR3: TGTGCCAGCAGCATTAGAGGGGGACACAAGAACTATGGCTACACCTTC.

The chain recombines TRBV4-1 with TRBJ2-7; 12 bases line up with TRBD2. The germline CDR1 and CDR2 sequences are MGHRA and YSYEKL. This CDR3 region has 19 residues. J was trimmed by 0 bases and V by 2 bases; bases with no gene match: 11. The CDR3 reads CASSQFHDTSGGYSYEQYF. Written as DNA, the CDR3 is TGCGCCAGCAGCCAATTCCACGACACTAGCGGGGGGTACTCCTACGAGCAGTACTTC.

This chain joins TRBV30 and TRBJ2-7; 10 positions match TRBD1. Germline lookup yields CDR1 GTSNPN and CDR2 SVGIG (reference sequence). CDR3 length: 12 amino acids. V was clipped by 2 bases and J by 6 bases; unmatched bases: 1. In nucleotides, the CDR3 is TGTGCCTGGAGTAGACAGGGGGCCGAGCAGTACTTC. It encodes CAWSRQGAEQYF.

The chain couples TRBV5-1 to TRBJ1-2; D remains unclear. The V and J ends lost 0 bases and 5 bases respectively, with 11 bases between them. Germline CDR1 reads SGHRS; CDR2 reads YFSETQ. CDR3 length: 14 residues. The CDR3 DNA reads as TGCGCCAGCAGCTTGGGTAGGGAAGGGTATGGCTACACCTTC. Encoded protein: CASSLGREGYGYTF.

This CDR3 reads CASNKGGMNYNEQFF. The CDR3 nucleotides read TGTGCCAGCAATAAGGGCGGGATGAACTACAATGAGCAGTTCTTC. The chain employs TRBV28 and TRBJ2-1, with D possibly matching TRBD2 (6 bases). Germline V gene data show CDR1 as MDHEN and CDR2 as SYDVKM. V lost 7 bases, J lost 3 bases, and 16 bases lay in between. This CDR3 has 15 amino acids. Combining the CDR3 with reference TRBV28 and TRBJ2-1 gives the whole variable domain DVKVTQSSRYLVKRTGEKVFLECVQDMDHENMFWYRQDPGLGLRLIYFSYDVKMKEKGDIPEGYSVSREKKERFSLILESASTNQTSMYLCASNKGGMNYNEQFFGPGTRLTVL.

The V and J genes are TRBV30 and TRBJ2-1; D might be TRBD1 (6 bases). CDR1 is GTSNPN and CDR2 is SVGIG in the germline V gene (reference sequence). The V end lost 2 bases, the J end lost 4 bases, and 9 bases lay between the germline ends. This CDR3 spans 13 amino acids. The CDR3 DNA reads TGTGCCTGGAGTTTGGACAGTTACAATGAGCAGTTCTTC. This sequence encodes CAWSLDSYNEQFF.

The rearrangement joins TRBV15 to TRBJ2-5; TRBD1 aligns across 10 bases. The CDR3 has 17 residues. Germline V gene lookup returns CDR1 LNHNV and CDR2 YYDKDF (reference sequence). V lost 6 bases, J lost 5 bases, and 15 bases stayed unmatched. This CDR3 is CATSPGQGRTWEETQYF. Written as DNA, the CDR3 is TGTGCCACCAGTCCGGGACAGGGGCGTACCTGGGAGGAGACCCAGTACTTC.

The rearrangement uses TRBV7-9 and TRBJ1-1; 7 bases are a match to TRBD1. The germline CDR1 and CDR2 sequences are SEHNR and FQNEAQ (reference sequence). CDR3 length: 14 amino acids. Trimming took 4 bases from V and 4 from J; bases not matched to a gene: 6. The CDR3 nucleotides read TGTGCCAGCAGCTCCCCCAGGGGGGGCACTGAAGCTTTCTTT. Translating it yields CASSSPRGGTEAFF.

The chain employs TRBV28 and TRBJ2-1, with TRBD2 matching over 7 bases. Looked up from germline, CDR1 is MDHEN and CDR2 is SYDVKM. The CDR3 is 16 amino acids. Trimming at V came to 3 bases and at J to 1 base, leaving 6 bases not matched to a gene. As DNA, the CDR3 is TGTGCCAGCAGTTTGTTTTGGGGGGGATCCTACAATGAGCAGTTCTTC. This sequence encodes CASSLFWGGSYNEQFF.

This chain uses TRBV7-3 with TRBJ2-5; D might be TRBD1 (6 bases). Germline loops: CDR1 SGHTA, CDR2 FQGTGA. The CDR3 extends over 15 amino acids. V lost 0 bases and J 3 bases, leaving 11 bases between the germline ends. CDR3 in amino acids: CASSLTMGHKETQYF. The CDR3 DNA sequence: TGTGCCAGCAGCTTAACAATGGGACATAAAGAGACCCAGTACTTC.

The sample holds a few counts of this clone. The chain joins TRBV5-1 to TRBJ1-1; possible D gene TRBD1, 6 bases. This CDR3 has 14 residues. Germline V lookup: CDR1 SGHRS, CDR2 YFSETQ. V lost 0 bases, J lost 4 bases, and 10 bases lay in between. The CDR3 coding sequence is TGCGCCAGCAGCTTGGAAGGGGGTAGCACTGAAGCTTTCTTT. This sequence encodes CASSLEGGSTEAFF. The entire variable domain, with the rest obtained from reference TRBV5-1 and TRBJ1-1, is as follows: KAGVTQTPRYLIKTRGQQVTLSCSPISGHRSVSWYQQTPGQGLQFLFEYFSETQRNKGNFPGRFSGRQFSNSRSEMNVSTLELGDSALYLCASSLEGGSTEAFFGQGTRLTVV.

The chain has TRBV29-1 and TRBJ2-3; D uncertain. Trimming pared 6 bases from V and 3 bases from J, leaving 16 bases between. This CDR3 has 14 residues. The germline V gene has CDR1 SQVTM and CDR2 ANQGSEA. The CDR3: CSVPQDLGTDTQYF. CDR3 nucleotides: TGCAGCGTGCCTCAGGACCTTGGGACAGATACGCAGTATTTT.